What follows are 14 T cell receptor beta chains derived from one specimen sequenced in a study of blood T cell repertoires in COVID-19. Sequencing used immunoSEQ multiplex PCR; TCRdb keeps in-frame clones, though not all of them. The sample carries 140,000 or so clones, approximately 80% recorded once. What was sequenced was peripheral blood. Every receptor here comes from a man in his 70s who had recovered from COVID-19.

This clone has a handful of counts. V and J are TRBV7-9 and TRBJ2-5, with TRBD2 matching 9 bases. The CDR3 covers 16 residues. V dropped 5 bases and J dropped 5; count of bases not matched to a gene: 12. Germline-derived CDR1 and CDR2 are SEHNR and FQNEAQ (reference sequence). The CDR3 reads CASSKSLSGSGETQYF. CDR3 coding DNA: TGTGCCAGCAGCAAATCCCTTAGCGGGAGCGGGGAGACCCAGTACTTC.

This chain connects TRBV6-2 or TRBV6-3 to TRBJ2-1, with D possibly being TRBD2 (6 bases). Germline V gene lookup returns CDR1 MNHEY and CDR2 SVGEGT. The CDR3 length is 16 residues. The V end lost 0 bases, the J end lost 4 bases, and 13 bases lay between the germline ends. CDR3: CASSYSSGLVYNEQFF. Here the CDR3 DNA reads TGTGCCAGCAGTTACTCGAGCGGGCTCGTTTACAATGAGCAGTTCTTC.

This chain uses TRBV10-1 with TRBJ2-2; D gene ambiguous. From germline, CDR1 is WNHNN and CDR2 SYGVQD (reference sequence). There are 13 residues in the CDR3. V was trimmed by 6 bases and J by 1 base, leaving 6 bases between them. The DNA for the CDR3 is TGCGCCAGCAGCTCAGGGAACACCGGGGAGCTGTTTTTT. Protein sequence: CASSSGNTGELFF.

This clone has a handful of counts. This chain uses TRBV27 with TRBJ2-7; D perhaps matches TRBD1 (5 bases). This CDR3 has 14 amino acids. V was trimmed by 10 bases and J by 4 bases, leaving 20 bases between them. CDR1 is MNHEY and CDR2 is SMNVEV in the germline V gene (reference sequence). CDR3 DNA sequence: TGTGCCACTAGTCTCGCAGGGTCAGTTTACGAGCAGTACTTC. Its translation: CATSLAGSVYEQYF.

Note on this clone: This sample includes further DNA sequences coding for the same CDR3. V is TRBV5-1 and J is TRBJ2-1; D is perhaps TRBD2 (6 bases). CDR1 SGHRS and CDR2 YFSETQ come from the germline V gene. V gave up 2 bases and J gave up 6 bases, with 9 bases separating them. CDR3 length: 13 amino acids. The CDR3 coding sequence is TGCGCCAGCAGCTTTGGGGGAGGCAATGAGCAGTTCTTC. Its protein product is CASSFGGGNEQFF.

The J gene is TRBJ1-1, the V gene TRBV5-1, with 8 bases lining up with TRBD1. This CDR3 is 15 amino acids long. The junction had 5 bases not matched to a gene; V was cut back by 0 bases and J by 4 bases. The germline CDR1 and CDR2 sequences are SGHRS and YFSETQ. CDR3 coding DNA: TGCGCCAGCAGCTTGGTCACAGGGGGTGGCACTGAAGCTTTCTTT. Residues: CASSLVTGGGTEAFF.

This clone is a singleton in its sample. V is TRBV11-1 and J is TRBJ2-5, with 7 nucleotides matching TRBD1. This CDR3 is built from 16 residues. J gave up 2 bases and V 4 bases, and 10 bases lay outside the gene matches. Germline CDR1 is SGHAT and CDR2 is FQDESV (reference sequence). The CDR3 DNA reads TGTGCCAGCAGCTATCTCCCGGGACAGATACAAGAGACCCAGTACTTC. Translating it yields CASSYLPGQIQETQYF.

This chain connects TRBV18 to TRBJ1-2, with TRBD1 identical over 9 bases. The CDR3 is 13 amino acids. Per the germline V gene, CDR1 is KGHSH and CDR2 is LQKENI. J lost 8 bases, V lost 4 bases, and 5 bases had no gene match. The CDR3 DNA is TGTGCCAGCTCACAAGGGACAGGGAACGGCTACACCTTC. As protein: CASSQGTGNGYTF.

This clone occurred a few times. The rearrangement links TRBV7-8 to TRBJ2-1; 9 bases match TRBD2. V lost 3 bases and J lost 4; bases outside the gene matches: 7. The CDR3 is 16 residues long. Germline CDR1 reads SGHVS; CDR2 reads FQNEAQ. The CDR3 coding sequence is TGTGCCAGCAGCTTCCGTAGCGGGAGCTTGTACAATGAGCAGTTCTTC. Encoded protein: CASSFRSGSLYNEQFF.

The V and J genes are TRBV10-3 and TRBJ2-7, with a tentative D call TRBD2 (5 bases). The CDR3 is 14 amino acids. CDR1 ENHRY and CDR2 SYGVKD come from the germline V gene. V shed 4 bases and J shed 2 bases, with 12 bases lying between them. The CDR3 region is CAISASGIPYEQYF. The CDR3 nucleotides read TGTGCCATCAGTGCATCCGGGATACCCTACGAGCAGTACTTC.

The chain links TRBV7-8 to TRBJ2-5; TRBD2 agrees at 8 bases. CDR3 length equals 11 residues. Germline CDR1 reads SGHVS; CDR2 reads FQNEAQ. V trimming: 5 bases; J trimming: 10 bases; junction bases outside the gene matches: 3. The CDR3 DNA is TGTGCCAGCAGCCCGGGACTAGGCCAGTACTTC. Amino acid sequence: CASSPGLGQYF.

The chain couples TRBV27 to TRBJ2-7; 10 nucleotides line up with TRBD2. J gave up 2 bases and V 9 bases, and 4 bases lay outside the gene matches. CDR1 and CDR2 from the germline V gene are MNHEY and SMNVEV (reference sequence). The CDR3 is 13 residues long. This CDR3 reads CASRSGRAYEQYF. CDR3 coding DNA: TGTGCCAGTAGAAGCGGGAGGGCCTACGAGCAGTACTTC.

The chain links TRBV15 to TRBJ2-3, with a weak D call TRBD2 (7 bases). The germline V gene encodes CDR1 LNHNV and CDR2 YYDKDF (reference sequence). The ends were cut back, 8 bases at V and 1 base at J, with 16 bases in the middle. This CDR3 contains 15 residues. The CDR3 nucleotides are TGTGCCACCGCCAGGGGCGGGAGACGCACAGATACGCAGTATTTT. Encoded protein: CATARGGRRTDTQYF.

This clone is a singleton in its sample. The rearrangement links TRBV5-1 to TRBJ2-5, with D possibly matching TRBD1 (8 bases). Trimming cost V 0 bases and J 2 bases, with 23 bases left between them. From germline, CDR1 is SGHRS and CDR2 YFSETQ. The CDR3 is made up of 19 amino acids. The CDR3 region is CASSLGAGTGLGGQETQYF. DNA for the CDR3: TGCGCCAGCAGCTTGGGGGCCGGGACAGGACTAGGTGGGCAAGAGACCCAGTACTTC.